Reported below is one T cell receptor (beta chain). Its antigen is not known. This sample is part of a study of CD8+ T cells in alopecia areata. Study details: Affected scalp percentage gauged treated patients' severity.

Study-wide results and limits: For lesional scalp, especially alopecia totalis/universalis, clonality was higher than in normal scalp. Under tofacitinib, numerous expanded lesional clonotypes remained detectable in scalp and blood.

cDNA prepared by RNA extraction and subsequent reverse transcription served as the template for sequencing. Sequencing was performed with immunoSEQ multiplex PCR; in TCRdb, only in-frame clones are kept and a portion is missing. The repertoire holds 90,000 to 120,000 clones, with 65% to 85% as singletons. The CDR3 covers 14 residues. CDR1 and CDR2 from the germline V gene are SNHLY and FYNNEI. V lost 7 bases to trimming and J lost 5 bases; unmatched junction nucleotides: 8. The treatment denotes: oral pan-JAK inhibitor, 5-10 mg twice daily. The source material was CD8+ T cells sorted from blood, sampled at week 24, from a patient treated with tofacitinib. The genes are TRBV2 and TRBJ2-1, with 7 bases fitting TRBD2. The TCR originated in a human donor with alopecia areata. The CDR3 region has the DNA TGTGCCAGCACTGACGGGGGGACGAACAATGAGCAGTTCTTC. Translated, it gives CASTDGGTNNEQFF. The variable domain in full, completed from reference TRBV2 and TRBJ2-1, reads EPEVTQTPSHQVTQMGQEVILRCVPISNHLYFYWYRQILGQKVEFLVSFYNNEISEKSEIFDDQFSVERPDGSNFTLKIRSTKLEDSAMYFCASTDGGTNNEQFFGPGTRLTVL.